These 6 T cell receptor beta chains share one sample of origin, sequenced in a study of CD8 T cells in ankylosing spondylitis. TCRdb called the 5' RACE reads again in MiXCR, with one record for every CDR3 protein. The data contain about 540,000 distinct CDR3 sequences, approximately 11% of them singletons. The antigens of these receptors remain unknown. Study-wide results and caveats: Characteristic of ankylosing spondylitis blood, it appeared, was a TCR beta motif comprising several highly homologous variants.

Material for sequencing was blood, either unsorted or a sorted T cell fraction (not recorded which). Every receptor here comes from a male donor with ankylosing spondylitis.

This clonotype was counted only a few times. The chain has TRBV29-1 and TRBJ2-2, with D hard to call. The CDR3 is 13 amino acids. V lost 3 bases, J lost 3 bases, and 8 bases lay in between. CDR1 is SQVTM and CDR2 is ANQGSEA in the germline V gene. The CDR3 spells CSVDPRHTGELFF. CDR3 coding DNA: TGCAGCGTTGACCCTCGCCACACCGGGGAGCTGTTTTTT.

This rearrangement joins TRBV3-1 to TRBJ2-2, with D uncertain. CDR3 length equals 14 residues. Germline V lookup: CDR1 LGHDT, CDR2 YNNKEL (reference sequence). The ends were cut back, 0 bases at V and 4 bases at J, with 6 bases in the middle. CDR3 DNA sequence: TGTGCCAGCAGCCAAGATCTGTCCACCGGGGAGCTGTTTTTT. It encodes CASSQDLSTGELFF.

This clonotype was observed at least ten times. V usage is TRBV5-1 and J usage is TRBJ2-2; D could derive from TRBD1 or TRBD2 (6 bases each). Trimming cost V 1 base and J 3 bases, with 7 bases left between them. CDR3 length: 14 residues. Germline CDR1 is SGHRS and CDR2 is YFSETQ. In nucleotides, the CDR3 is TGCGCCAGCAGCTTGCGGGGGCACACCGGGGAGCTGTTTTTT. It yields the protein CASSLRGHTGELFF.

This clonotype was observed a handful of times. This chain links TRBV11-2 with TRBJ1-2; the D is unclear. The CDR3 spans 13 residues. V lost 5 bases to trimming and J lost 3 bases, with 10 bases between them. CDR1 is SGHAT, CDR2 FQNNGV, per germline. The CDR3 region is CASSPRLHYGYTF. The CDR3 DNA reads TGTGCCAGCAGCCCTCGTCTCCACTATGGCTACACCTTC. Full variable domain (missing parts from reference TRBV11-2 and TRBJ1-2): EAGVAQSPRYKIIEKRQSVAFWCNPISGHATLYWYQQILGQGPKLLIQFQNNGVVDDSQLPKDRFSAERLKGVDSTLKIQPAKLEDSAVYLCASSPRLHYGYTFGSGTRLTVV.

The chain couples TRBV20-1 to TRBJ1-1; D ambiguous. The CDR3 has 13 residues. Germline CDR1 reads DFQATT; CDR2 reads SNEGSKA (reference sequence). V was clipped by 6 bases and J by 6 bases, with 17 bases between them. CDR3 DNA sequence: TGCAGTGCCCCCCCCTACCGGTTCGCTGAAGCTTTCTTT. This codes for CSAPPYRFAEAFF.

This clonotype was counted many times. The chain joins TRBV3-1 to TRBJ1-1; D not resolved. The length of the CDR3 is 15 residues. With 1 base removed from V and 0 bases from J, the gap between germline ends came to 9 bases. Per germline, CDR1 LGHDT and CDR2 YNNKEL (reference sequence). The CDR3 DNA sequence: TGTGCCAGCAGCCAAGGAACAAGCATGAACACTGAAGCTTTCTTT. It specifies CASSQGTSMNTEAFF.